The 5 T cell receptor beta chains reported below all come from one sample, sequenced in a study of long-term antiretroviral therapy in people with HIV. The immunoSEQ assay was v3.0, run at survey level. The repertoire was sequenced with immunoSEQ multiplex PCR; TCRdb's copy has only in-frame clones and lacks some. The sample carries about 33,000 clones, 60% to 85% recorded once. The sample was unsorted PBMCs, taken 2 years after starting antiretroviral therapy. Receptor source: a woman aged 45-65 years with HIV.

In its sample, this clone was seen a few times. Different DNA sequences within this sample yield the same CDR3. This sequence joins TRBV27 and TRBJ2-2; D not certain. Looked up from germline, CDR1 is MNHEY and CDR2 is SMNVEV (reference sequence). V lost 0 bases to trimming and J lost 1 base, with 3 bases between them. The CDR3 extends over 14 amino acids. The CDR3 is CASSLSRNTGELFF. The CDR3 region has the DNA TGTGCCAGCAGTTTATCTCGGAACACCGGGGAGCTGTTTTTT.

This rearrangement joins TRBV9 to TRBJ1-2, with TRBD1 matching over 7 bases. CDR1 is SGDLS, CDR2 YYNGEE, per germline. The CDR3 is made up of 16 amino acids. Unmatched junction bases numbered 11, after V lost 3 bases and J lost 3 bases. CDR3 bases: TGTGCCAGCAGCGCAGACAGGGTCGGATCTGACTATGGCTACACCTTC. The encoded protein is CASSADRVGSDYGYTF.

The V call is TRBV5-1, the J call TRBJ2-7; D is unresolved. Germline V gene data show CDR1 as SGHRS and CDR2 as YFSETQ. The CDR3 is 15 amino acids. V dropped 0 bases and J dropped 4 bases, with 14 bases sitting between them. CDR3 nucleotide sequence: TGCGCCAGCAGCTTGGACTTAGGTGGGCCTTACGAGCAGTACTTC. Translating it yields CASSLDLGGPYEQYF.

The chain recombines TRBV5-3 with TRBJ2-7; 9 nucleotides line up with TRBD1. TRBV5-3 is known as an ORF, though its function is uncertain. After removal of 8 bases from V and 0 bases from J, the junction contained 15 bases not matched to a gene. CDR3 length: 17 amino acids. The CDR3 is CARITGGDVPTSYEQYV. CDR3 DNA sequence: TGTGCCAGGATCACAGGGGGCGATGTCCCCACCTCCTACGAGCAGTACGTC.

The chain uses TRBV18 and TRBJ2-3, with D possibly being TRBD1 (5 bases). The CDR3 consists of 14 residues. Trimming stripped 6 bases from V and 2 bases from J, with 12 bases between. The germline gives CDR1 KGHSH, CDR2 LQKENI. CDR3 sequence (DNA): TGTGCCAGCTCCCGAGCGACAGACACAGATACGCAGTATTTT. Its protein is CASSRATDTDTQYF.